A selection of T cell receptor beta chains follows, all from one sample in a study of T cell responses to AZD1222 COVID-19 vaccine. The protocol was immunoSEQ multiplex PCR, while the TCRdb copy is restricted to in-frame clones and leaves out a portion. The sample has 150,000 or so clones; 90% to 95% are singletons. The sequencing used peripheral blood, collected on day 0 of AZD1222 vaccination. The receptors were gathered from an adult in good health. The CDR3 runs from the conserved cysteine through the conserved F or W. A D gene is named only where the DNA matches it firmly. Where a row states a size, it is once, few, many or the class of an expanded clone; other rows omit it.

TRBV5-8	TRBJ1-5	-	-	CASSRTYSNQPQHF	TGTGCCAGCAGTCGGACATATAGCAATCAGCCCCAGCATTTT
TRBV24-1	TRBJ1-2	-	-	CATSGGLGRDITNIGYGYTF	TGTGCCACCAGTGGCGGGTTGGGCAGGGATATTACTAACATTGGCTATGGCTACACCTTC
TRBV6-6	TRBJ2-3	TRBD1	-	CASTFGTASTDTQYF	TGTGCCAGCACCTTCGGGACAGCGAGCACAGATACGCAGTATTTT
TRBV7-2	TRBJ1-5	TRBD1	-	CASSFGQGGQPQHF	TGTGCCAGCAGCTTCGGACAGGGAGGCCAGCCCCAGCATTTT
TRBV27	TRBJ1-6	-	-	CASSPRVTGNSPLHF	TGTGCCAGCAGCCCTCGAGTCACAGGGAATTCACCCCTCCACTTT
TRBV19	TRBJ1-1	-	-	CASSLSEGTEAFF	TGTGCCAGTAGTTTAAGCGAAGGCACTGAAGCTTTCTTT
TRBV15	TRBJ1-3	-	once	CATSRDRGFSGNTIYF	TGTGCCACCAGCAGAGATAGAGGTTTCTCTGGAAACACCATATATTTT
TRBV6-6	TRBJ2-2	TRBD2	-	CASSRGLAGIGELFF	TGTGCCAGCAGCAGGGGACTAGCGGGGATCGGGGAGCTGTTTTTT
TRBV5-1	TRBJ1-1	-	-	CASSLAVIGGQNTEAFF	TGCGCCAGCAGCTTGGCCGTAATAGGAGGACAGAACACTGAAGCTTTCTTT
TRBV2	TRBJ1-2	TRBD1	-	CASSEGTGGGYTF	TGTGCCAGCAGTGAGGGGACAGGGGGAGGCTACACCTTC
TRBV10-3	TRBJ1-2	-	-	CAISESKVAGPEEGYTF	TGTGCCATCAGTGAGTCGAAAGTTGCAGGTCCAGAGGAAGGCTACACCTTC
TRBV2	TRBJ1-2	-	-	CASSAKRTAPNYGYTF	TGTGCCAGCAGTGCAAAACGGACAGCCCCTAACTATGGCTACACCTTC
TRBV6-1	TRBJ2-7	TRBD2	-	CASSGGHGGATYEQYF	TGTGCCAGCAGTGGGGGACACGGGGGGGCCACCTACGAGCAGTACTTC
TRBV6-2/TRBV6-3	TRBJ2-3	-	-	CASSLQILGADTQYF	TGTGCCAGCAGTCTACAGATCCTAGGGGCGGATACGCAGTATTTT
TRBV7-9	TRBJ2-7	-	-	CASSLTGISPFREQYF	TGTGCCAGCAGCCTAACAGGGATTTCACCCTTTCGGGAGCAGTACTTC
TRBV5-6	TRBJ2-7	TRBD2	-	CASSLRPSGPGYEQYF	TGTGCCAGCAGCCTCAGGCCTAGCGGGCCAGGCTACGAGCAGTACTTC